This T cell receptor beta chain was obtained from a study of early T cells in non-severe SARS-CoV-2 infection. In the study overall: Chains were unpaired, as sequencing was done on bulk RNA from unsorted whole blood.

The study, taken as a whole, reports: Using VDJdb, the matching emphasized anti-spike CD8 responses while missing private and CD4 specificities.

Germline V gene lookup returns CDR1 ENHRY and CDR2 SYGVKD. The CDR3 spans 17 residues. Unmatched junction bases numbered 17, after V lost 5 bases and J lost 8 bases. This clonotype was recorded at least ten times. The antigen is unknown. The library protocol tagged individual cDNA molecules with unique molecular identifiers. TCRdb redid the calling of the 5' RACE reads with MiXCR, one entry per CDR3 protein. The data show under 70,000 distinct CDR3 sequences, about 6% seen once. The clonotype was recovered from an adult who was a healthcare worker with PCR-confirmed SARS-CoV-2 infection or an uninfected control (not recorded which). The genes are TRBV10-3 and TRBJ2-1; 8 bases map to TRBD1. Sequencing used whole blood, obtained at baseline. The CDR3 DNA reads as TGTGCCATCAGTTATACCGGGACAGGTGGGACACACGATGAGCAGTTCTTC. Encoded protein: CAISYTGTGGTHDEQFF.